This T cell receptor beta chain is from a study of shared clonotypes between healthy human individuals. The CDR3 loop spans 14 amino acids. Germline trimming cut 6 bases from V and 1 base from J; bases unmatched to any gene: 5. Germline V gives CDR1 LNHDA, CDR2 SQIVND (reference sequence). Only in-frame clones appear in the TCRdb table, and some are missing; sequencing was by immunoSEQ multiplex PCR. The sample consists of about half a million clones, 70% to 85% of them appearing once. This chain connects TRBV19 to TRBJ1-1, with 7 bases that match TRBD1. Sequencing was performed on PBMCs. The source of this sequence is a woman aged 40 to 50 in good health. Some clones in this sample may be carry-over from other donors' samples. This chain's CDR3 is CASRVGTANTEAFF. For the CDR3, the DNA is TGTGCCAGTAGAGTCGGGACAGCGAACACTGAAGCTTTCTTT.